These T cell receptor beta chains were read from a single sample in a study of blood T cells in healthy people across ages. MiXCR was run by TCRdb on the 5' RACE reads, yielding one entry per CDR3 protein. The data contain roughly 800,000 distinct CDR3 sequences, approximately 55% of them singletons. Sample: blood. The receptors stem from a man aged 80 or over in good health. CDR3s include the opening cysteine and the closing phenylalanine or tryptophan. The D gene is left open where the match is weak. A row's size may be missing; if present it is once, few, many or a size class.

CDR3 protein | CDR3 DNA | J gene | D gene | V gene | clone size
CASSVDRGGADTQYF | TGTGCCAGCAGCGTAGACAGGGGAGGCGCAGATACGCAGTATTTT | TRBJ2-3 | - | TRBV9 | once
CATSGPRRTNTGELFF | TGTGCCACCAGTGGACCTAGGAGGACGAACACCGGGGAGCTGTTTTTT | TRBJ2-2 | - | TRBV24-1 | few
CANSLSVPSGSRSGETQYF | TGTGCCAACAGTTTATCGGTTCCTAGCGGGAGTAGGTCGGGAGAGACCCAGTACTTC | TRBJ2-5 | TRBD2 | TRBV27 | -
CAWNRMEGYEQYF | TGTGCCTGGAACAGAATGGAGGGATACGAGCAGTACTTC | TRBJ2-7 | - | TRBV30 | -
CASSQVLSGEQYF | TGTGCCAGCAGCCAAGTTTTGAGCGGCGAGCAGTACTTC | TRBJ2-7 | - | TRBV4-2 | few
CASSTYPIVAGGYEQYF | TGTGCCAGCAGTACCTACCCTATAGTAGCGGGAGGTTACGAGCAGTACTTC | TRBJ2-7 | TRBD2 | TRBV27 | once
CASSPSGTGASYEQYF | TGCGCCAGCAGCCCCTCCGGGACAGGGGCCTCCTACGAGCAGTACTTC | TRBJ2-7 | TRBD1 | TRBV5-1 | -
CATSEGRAQETQYF | TGTGCCACCAGTGAGGGGAGGGCGCAAGAGACCCAGTACTTC | TRBJ2-5 | TRBD2 | TRBV24-1 | -
CASSCGTAKNTEAFF | TGTGCCAGCAGTTGCGGGACAGCGAAGAACACTGAAGCTTTCTTT | TRBJ1-1 | TRBD1 | TRBV28 | -
CASSLVWTGSSYEQYF | TGTGCCAGCAGTTTGGTATGGACAGGGTCTTCCTACGAGCAGTACTTC | TRBJ2-7 | TRBD1 | TRBV27 | -
CSGQDRDTGELFF | TGCAGCGGGCAGGACAGGGACACCGGGGAGCTGTTTTTT | TRBJ2-2 | TRBD1 | TRBV29-1 | -